The present TCR beta chain was sequenced within a study of T-cell memory formation after mild COVID-19. This clonotype came up many times. CDR3 length equals 12 residues. In germline, CDR1 is LNHNV, CDR2 YYDKDF (reference sequence). V was shortened by 1 base and J by 2 bases, with 2 bases between the two germline ends. MiXCR, applied by TCRdb to the 5' RACE reads, yields one record per CDR3 protein. The table shows around 140,000 distinct CDR3 sequences, with 6% to 7% occurring only once. The chain is built from TRBV15 and TRBJ2-5, with D hard to call. Sample: PBMCs or a T cell subset sorted from them (not recorded which). The clonotype was recovered from an adult woman who had mild COVID-19 (a few samples of this study predate the infection). Cell type and time point are not known. DNA of the CDR3: TGTGCCACCAGCAGAGCTCAAGAGACCCAGTACTTC. Its translation: CATSRAQETQYF. The variable domain in full, with the rest retrieved from reference TRBV15 and TRBJ2-5, is DAMVIQNPRYQVTQFGKPVTLSCSQTLNHNVMYWYQQKSSQAPKLLFHYYDKDFNNEADTPDNFQSRRPNTSFCFLDIRSPGLGDTAMYLCATSRAQETQYFGPGTRLLVL.